The rows below give T cell receptor beta chains drawn from one sample of a study of T cell repertoires in cytomegalovirus infection. TCRdb re-called the reads with MiXCR, one entry per CDR3 protein. Among some 920,000 distinct CDR3 sequences listed, approximately 32% were seen once. Which antigens these TCRs recognize remains unknown. The sequences come from cultured CD8+ T cells from PBMCs, collected from culture after CMV antigen stimulation. All receptors come from a human donor in good health (CMV status not recorded). Some clones in this sample may be carry-over from other donors' samples. Both conserved end residues are part of each CDR3. The D gene is left open where the match is weak. Not every row has a clone size; where given, it reads once, few, many or a size class.

clone size: .; V gene: TRBV6-8; J gene: TRBJ2-3; D gene: .; CDR3 DNA: TGTGCCAGCAGTCACGACGGCTTCCCGTATTTT; CDR3 protein: CASSHDGFPYF
clone size: .; V gene: TRBV29-1; J gene: TRBJ2-3; D gene: .; CDR3 DNA: TGCAGCCTCCTTGGTGCTTCTAGCACAGATACGCAGTATTTT; CDR3 protein: CSLLGASSTDTQYF
clone size: many; V gene: TRBV7-8; J gene: TRBJ2-7; D gene: .; CDR3 DNA: TGTGCCAGCAGCCCATTAACAGGGACCTCCTACGAGCAGTACTTC; CDR3 protein: CASSPLTGTSYEQYF
clone size: .; V gene: TRBV7-3; J gene: TRBJ2-3; D gene: .; CDR3 DNA: TGTGCCAGCAGCTTAAATGCAGGGGGGGTCACAGATACGCAGTATTTT; CDR3 protein: CASSLNAGGVTDTQYF
clone size: many; V gene: TRBV7-2; J gene: TRBJ2-5; D gene: .; CDR3 DNA: TGTGCCAGCAGCCCGGACTTTCGATACTCCGGACCCCCAGAGACCCAGTACTTC; CDR3 protein: CASSPDFRYSGPPETQYF
clone size: .; V gene: TRBV6-5; J gene: TRBJ2-3; D gene: .; CDR3 DNA: TGTGCCAGTAGTTACTCGAGTATGATGGACCTCACAGATACGCAGTATTTT; CDR3 protein: CASSYSSMMDLTDTQYF
clone size: .; V gene: TRBV6-6; J gene: TRBJ2-1; D gene: .; CDR3 DNA: TGTGCCAGCAGTACTGGTGGGGGGGCTAGGAATGAGCAGTTCTTC; CDR3 protein: CASSTGGGARNEQFF
clone size: .; V gene: TRBV7-9; J gene: TRBJ1-1; D gene: .; CDR3 DNA: TGTGCCAGCAGCTTAGATTTCGGGGCAGGGGACACTGAAGCTTTCTTT; CDR3 protein: CASSLDFGAGDTEAFF
clone size: many; V gene: TRBV7-9; J gene: TRBJ2-3; D gene: .; CDR3 DNA: TGTGCCAGCAGCTCCACGACGGCACGCACAGATACGCAGTATTTT; CDR3 protein: CASSSTTARTDTQYF
clone size: .; V gene: TRBV6-2/TRBV6-3; J gene: TRBJ1-5; D gene: .; CDR3 DNA: TGTGCCAGCAGTTATACAGGACTTTATCAGCCCCAGCATTTT; CDR3 protein: CASSYTGLYQPQHF
clone size: .; V gene: TRBV6-2/TRBV6-3; J gene: TRBJ2-2; D gene: .; CDR3 DNA: TGTGCCACCCAGGGTTTGGCCGGGGAGCTGTTTTTT; CDR3 protein: CATQGLAGELFF
clone size: few; V gene: TRBV7-9; J gene: TRBJ1-4; D gene: .; CDR3 DNA: TGTGCCAGCAGCTTAAGTGGGTTTGCTGAAAAACTGTTTTTT; CDR3 protein: CASSLSGFAEKLFF
clone size: .; V gene: TRBV14; J gene: TRBJ1-1; D gene: TRBD1; CDR3 DNA: TGTGCCAGCAGCTATCTCCAGGGGGCCAGCACTGAAGCTTTCTTT; CDR3 protein: CASSYLQGASTEAFF
clone size: .; V gene: TRBV7-2; J gene: TRBJ2-5; D gene: .; CDR3 DNA: TGTGCCAGCAGCTACGGAGGGGCAACGGGAGAGACCCAGTACTTC; CDR3 protein: CASSYGGATGETQYF
clone size: .; V gene: TRBV4-1; J gene: TRBJ1-5; D gene: .; CDR3 DNA: TGCGCCAGCAGCCAAGAAAGGCAGAACAATCAGCCCCAGCATTTT; CDR3 protein: CASSQERQNNQPQHF
clone size: few; V gene: TRBV27; J gene: TRBJ2-7; D gene: .; CDR3 DNA: TGTGCCAGCAGTCCATGGGACGGGGCCTCCTACGAGCAGTACTTC; CDR3 protein: CASSPWDGASYEQYF
clone size: .; V gene: TRBV5-6; J gene: TRBJ2-3; D gene: TRBD2; CDR3 DNA: TGTGCCAGCAGCCCCGTGACTAGCGGTGGTACAGATACGCAGTATTTT; CDR3 protein: CASSPVTSGGTDTQYF
clone size: many; V gene: TRBV7-2; J gene: TRBJ2-2; D gene: .; CDR3 DNA: TGTGCCAGCAGCTTAGCACTTTGGGGCAGCAACACCGGGGAGCTGTTTTTT; CDR3 protein: CASSLALWGSNTGELFF
clone size: once; V gene: TRBV27; J gene: TRBJ2-3; D gene: .; CDR3 DNA: TGTGCCAGCAGTTTACCCGGAGGGAAAATAGATACAGATACGCAGTATTTT; CDR3 protein: CASSLPGGKIDTDTQYF
clone size: .; V gene: TRBV27; J gene: TRBJ1-4; D gene: .; CDR3 DNA: TGTGCCAGCAGTTCCGAGGGGGCTAATGAAAAACTGTTTTTT; CDR3 protein: CASSSEGANEKLFF
clone size: .; V gene: TRBV12-3/TRBV12-4; J gene: TRBJ2-1; D gene: .; CDR3 DNA: TGTGCCAGCAGCCTATCCCTCCAGGGACATTACAATGAGCAGTTCTTC; CDR3 protein: CASSLSLQGHYNEQFF
clone size: many; V gene: TRBV7-2; J gene: TRBJ1-6; D gene: .; CDR3 DNA: TGTGCCAGCAGCTTACCCGGAACTAGCGGTTCACCCCTCCACTTT; CDR3 protein: CASSLPGTSGSPLHF
clone size: .; V gene: TRBV12-3/TRBV12-4; J gene: TRBJ1-2; D gene: .; CDR3 DNA: TGTGCCAGCAGTTTAAACTGGAGGGCGGCTAACTATGGCTACACCTTC; CDR3 protein: CASSLNWRAANYGYTF
clone size: .; V gene: TRBV20-1; J gene: TRBJ2-3; D gene: .; CDR3 DNA: TGCAGTGCTAGAGATGGGCTTCACTACTCAGATACGCAGTATTTT; CDR3 protein: CSARDGLHYSDTQYF
clone size: .; V gene: TRBV6-2/TRBV6-3; J gene: TRBJ1-1; D gene: .; CDR3 DNA: TGTGCCAGCACCCCCCTATTCGGGGAGGGGGCTTTCTTT; CDR3 protein: CASTPLFGEGAFF
clone size: .; V gene: TRBV7-9; J gene: TRBJ1-5; D gene: .; CDR3 DNA: TGTGCCAGCAGCTTAGAGGGGACCCCGGAGCAGCCCCAGCATTTT; CDR3 protein: CASSLEGTPEQPQHF
clone size: .; V gene: TRBV7-4; J gene: TRBJ2-3; D gene: .; CDR3 DNA: TGTGCCAGCAGTCAAGGGGGGGGCGCAGCGGATACGCACTATTTT; CDR3 protein: CASSQGGGAADTHYF
clone size: few; V gene: TRBV6-6; J gene: TRBJ2-7; D gene: .; CDR3 DNA: TGTGCCAGCAGCTCCGAGGGATTAAACTCCTACGAGCAGTACTTC; CDR3 protein: CASSSEGLNSYEQYF
clone size: .; V gene: TRBV7-6; J gene: TRBJ2-7; D gene: .; CDR3 DNA: TGTGCCAGCAGCCCCGGGATCGGGGGCTACGAGCAGTACTTC; CDR3 protein: CASSPGIGGYEQYF
clone size: .; V gene: TRBV28; J gene: TRBJ2-1; D gene: .; CDR3 DNA: TGTGCCAGCAGTTTAAGTGCAGAGAGCTCCTACAATGAGCAGTTCTTC; CDR3 protein: CASSLSAESSYNEQFF
clone size: .; V gene: TRBV27; J gene: TRBJ1-1; D gene: .; CDR3 DNA: TGTGCCAGCAGTTTGCTAGGGCCTCAGATGAACACTGAAGCTTTCTTT; CDR3 protein: CASSLLGPQMNTEAFF
clone size: many; V gene: TRBV6-1; J gene: TRBJ1-6; D gene: TRBD1; CDR3 DNA: TGTGCCAGCAGTCGGGACAGGGGGCAGAGTTCACCCCTCCACTTT; CDR3 protein: CASSRDRGQSSPLHF
clone size: .; V gene: TRBV5-1; J gene: TRBJ2-1; D gene: TRBD2; CDR3 DNA: TGCGCCAGCAGCTTGGCCACTAGCGGGGGGGCCACTTACAATGAGCAGTTCTTC; CDR3 protein: CASSLATSGGATYNEQFF
clone size: .; V gene: TRBV6-2/TRBV6-3; J gene: TRBJ2-1; D gene: .; CDR3 DNA: TGTGCCAGCAGTGAGGGAGGAGATGAGCAGTTCTTC; CDR3 protein: CASSEGGDEQFF
clone size: few; V gene: TRBV27; J gene: TRBJ1-5; D gene: .; CDR3 DNA: TGTGCCAGCAACCCTACAGGGCATAGCAATCAGCCCCAGCATTTT; CDR3 protein: CASNPTGHSNQPQHF
clone size: few; V gene: TRBV6-1; J gene: TRBJ2-7; D gene: .; CDR3 DNA: TGTGCCAGCAGAACGCCTTGGAGCGGCTTCGGGGAGCAGTACTTC; CDR3 protein: CASRTPWSGFGEQYF
clone size: .; V gene: TRBV12-3/TRBV12-4; J gene: TRBJ1-5; D gene: .; CDR3 DNA: TGTGCCAGCAGTTTCGGCCAGCTCCTCAATCAGCCCCAGCATTTT; CDR3 protein: CASSFGQLLNQPQHF
clone size: .; V gene: TRBV19; J gene: TRBJ1-2; D gene: .; CDR3 DNA: TGTGCCAGTAGTATCCCGTCTCCACTGTATGGCTACACCTTC; CDR3 protein: CASSIPSPLYGYTF
clone size: many; V gene: TRBV12-3/TRBV12-4; J gene: TRBJ1-5; D gene: .; CDR3 DNA: TGTGCCAGCAGTTTAGGCAGGGCTAGCAATCAGCCCCAGCATTTT; CDR3 protein: CASSLGRASNQPQHF
clone size: .; V gene: TRBV9; J gene: TRBJ1-3; D gene: TRBD1; CDR3 DNA: TGTGCCAGCACCCACAACAGGGGGCTCTCTGGAAACACCATATATTTT; CDR3 protein: CASTHNRGLSGNTIYF
clone size: .; V gene: TRBV7-4; J gene: TRBJ2-7; D gene: .; CDR3 DNA: TGTGCCAGCAGCTTAGCCTTCCCCTACGAGCAGTACTTC; CDR3 protein: CASSLAFPYEQYF
clone size: few; V gene: TRBV7-4; J gene: TRBJ1-4; D gene: .; CDR3 DNA: TGTGCCAGCAGCCCGCCTCGAGGGACTAATGAAAAACTGTTTTTT; CDR3 protein: CASSPPRGTNEKLFF
clone size: once; V gene: TRBV28; J gene: TRBJ2-1; D gene: TRBD2; CDR3 DNA: TGTGCCAGCAGTTGGGTAGCGGGGGGCGGCAATGAGCAGTTCTTC; CDR3 protein: CASSWVAGGGNEQFF
clone size: .; V gene: TRBV5-1; J gene: TRBJ1-1; D gene: .; CDR3 DNA: TGCGCCAGCAGCACAATACAGGGTAAGAACACTGAAGCTTTCTTT; CDR3 protein: CASSTIQGKNTEAFF
clone size: .; V gene: TRBV12-3/TRBV12-4; J gene: TRBJ2-3; D gene: .; CDR3 DNA: TGTGCCAGCAGTTTGGCAGGGGTATTAGATACGCAGTATTTT; CDR3 protein: CASSLAGVLDTQYF
clone size: few; V gene: TRBV27; J gene: TRBJ1-4; D gene: .; CDR3 DNA: TGTGCCAGCAGTTCTCTAGAGGGCCTTCTCGAAAAACTGTTTTTT; CDR3 protein: CASSSLEGLLEKLFF
clone size: .; V gene: TRBV7-3; J gene: TRBJ2-2; D gene: .; CDR3 DNA: TGTGCCAGCAGCTCCGAGGGTTACACCGGGGAGCTGTTTTTT; CDR3 protein: CASSSEGYTGELFF
clone size: .; V gene: TRBV6-1; J gene: TRBJ2-1; D gene: .; CDR3 DNA: TGTGCCAGCAGCATAGCGGTCAACTCCTACAATGAGCAGTTCTTC; CDR3 protein: CASSIAVNSYNEQFF
clone size: few; V gene: TRBV4-3; J gene: TRBJ1-2; D gene: .; CDR3 DNA: TGCGCCAGCAGCCAAGACCGCGGACCCGGCTATGGCTACACCTTC; CDR3 protein: CASSQDRGPGYGYTF
clone size: .; V gene: TRBV5-3; J gene: TRBJ1-6; D gene: .; CDR3 DNA: TGTGCCGGCACCCTGGGGGACGAGGCCTATAATTCACCCCTCCACTTT; CDR3 protein: CAGTLGDEAYNSPLHF
clone size: .; V gene: TRBV4-3; J gene: TRBJ1-2; D gene: .; CDR3 DNA: TGCGCCAGCAGCCAAGAAGGGTCCGTAAACTATGGCTACACCTTC; CDR3 protein: CASSQEGSVNYGYTF
clone size: .; V gene: TRBV5-1; J gene: TRBJ2-1; D gene: TRBD2; CDR3 DNA: TGCGCCAGCAGCTTAAGCGGGGGGGCCCCACACAATGAGCAGTTCTTC; CDR3 protein: CASSLSGGAPHNEQFF
clone size: .; V gene: TRBV5-1; J gene: TRBJ2-1; D gene: TRBD1; CDR3 DNA: TGCGCCAGCGTCGGACCGGGACAGACTTCCTACAATGAGCAGTTCTTC; CDR3 protein: CASVGPGQTSYNEQFF
clone size: few; V gene: TRBV5-4; J gene: TRBJ1-2; D gene: TRBD1; CDR3 DNA: TGTGCCAGCGGGGAACAGGGGCATCTGGGTGGCTACACCTTC; CDR3 protein: CASGEQGHLGGYTF
clone size: .; V gene: TRBV20-1; J gene: TRBJ1-1; D gene: TRBD1; CDR3 DNA: TGCAGTGCTAACAGGGGGGCCCGGGGAGCTTTCTTT; CDR3 protein: CSANRGARGAFF
clone size: .; V gene: TRBV6-1; J gene: TRBJ1-1; D gene: .; CDR3 DNA: TGTGACAGGGTCGGAGTGAACACTGAAGCTTTCTTT; CDR3 protein: CDRVGVNTEAFF
clone size: .; V gene: TRBV14; J gene: TRBJ2-2; D gene: .; CDR3 DNA: TGTGCCAGCAGCCAAGAAGGCAGGGGCAAGTACACCGGGGAGCTGTTTTTT; CDR3 protein: CASSQEGRGKYTGELFF
clone size: .; V gene: TRBV5-6; J gene: TRBJ1-1; D gene: TRBD1; CDR3 DNA: TGTGCCAGCAGCTTGACACAGGGGCCCTCCTCATTCACTGAAGCTTTCTTT; CDR3 protein: CASSLTQGPSSFTEAFF